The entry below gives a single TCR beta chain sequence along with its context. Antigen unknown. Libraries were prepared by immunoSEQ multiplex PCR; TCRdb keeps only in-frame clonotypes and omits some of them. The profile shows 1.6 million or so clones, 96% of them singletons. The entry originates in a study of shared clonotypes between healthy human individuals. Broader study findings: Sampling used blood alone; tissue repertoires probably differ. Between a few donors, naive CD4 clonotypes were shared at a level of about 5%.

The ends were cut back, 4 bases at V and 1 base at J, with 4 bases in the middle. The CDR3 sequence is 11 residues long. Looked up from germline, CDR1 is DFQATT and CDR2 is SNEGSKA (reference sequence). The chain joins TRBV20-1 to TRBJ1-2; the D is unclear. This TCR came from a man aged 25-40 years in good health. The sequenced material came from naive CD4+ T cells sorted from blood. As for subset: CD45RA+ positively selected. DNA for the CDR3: TGCAGTGCTATAGATAACTATGGCTACACCTTC. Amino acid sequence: CSAIDNYGYTF.